The 17 T cell receptor beta chains below were found in one sample sequenced in a study of PD-1 blockade in classical Hodgkin lymphoma. The time point: cycle 4 day 1 (C4D1), after less than 7 weeks of nivolumab. All the patients suffered relapse after autologous stem cell transplantation, and brentuximab vedotin exposure differed. Assay: immunoSEQ multiplex PCR; the TCRdb copy retains only in-frame clones and omits some. This sample has about 64,000 clones; more than 90% occur once, and the top ten carry roughly 8%. The sequenced sample was peripheral blood mononuclear cells (PBMCs), obtained before the fourth cycle of nivolumab. The receptors come from a human donor with classical Hodgkin lymphoma.

Only one count was recorded for this clone. This sequence joins TRBV5-5 and TRBJ2-5, with D perhaps being TRBD1 or TRBD2 (5 bases each). The CDR3 is 16 amino acids. Trimming left V 7 bases short and J 4 bases short, with 23 bases between. Germline V CDR1 and CDR2: SGHKS, YYEKEE (reference sequence). The CDR3 protein is CASHTGGRRGAETQYF. The CDR3 bases are TGTGCCAGCCATACTGGGGGTAGAAGAGGGGCAGAGACCCAGTACTTC.

The rearrangement links TRBV2 to TRBJ1-3; D is ambiguous. This CDR3 region has 15 residues. The ends were cut back, 4 bases at V and 0 bases at J, with 10 bases in the middle. The germline CDR1 and CDR2 sequences are SNHLY and FYNNEI. The CDR3 region has the DNA TGTGCCAGCAGTGGGGTCTTCAACTCTGGAAACACCATATATTTT. Its protein is CASSGVFNSGNTIYF.

In its sample, this clone was seen once. The DNA of the CDR3 is TGTGCCAGCAGCTCTAAAGCGGGAGGGCTCTTGATCAATGAGCAGTTCTTC. This codes for CASSSKAGGLLINEQFF. The rearrangement uses TRBV7-9 and TRBJ2-1; the match to TRBD2 covers 10 bases. The CDR3 is made up of 17 amino acids. J lost 6 bases, V lost 4 bases, and 12 bases had no gene match. Germline V lookup: CDR1 SEHNR, CDR2 FQNEAQ (reference sequence).

V usage is TRBV12-5 and J usage is TRBJ1-1; weak D call: TRBD1 (6 bases). V lost 1 base, J lost 0 bases, and 6 bases lay in between. Germline CDR1 reads LGHNT; CDR2 reads FRNRAP. The CDR3 consists of 14 residues. The CDR3 loop reads CASGLGQVNTEAFF. CDR3 nucleotides: TGTGCTAGTGGTTTGGGACAGGTGAACACTGAAGCTTTCTTT.

This clone was observed a few times. In the same sample, other DNA sequences code for this CDR3. This chain connects TRBV28 to TRBJ2-2; a possible D gene is TRBD2 (6 bases). This CDR3 is 15 amino acids long. CDR1 and CDR2 (germline): MDHEN, SYDVKM. V lost 5 bases and J 3 bases, leaving 13 bases between the germline ends. The CDR3: CASSLSGTYTGELFF. The CDR3 DNA reads as TGTGCCAGCAGTCTTAGCGGAACCTACACCGGGGAGCTGTTTTTT.

The rearrangement uses TRBV7-8 and TRBJ1-5; D not certain. The V and J ends lost 5 bases and 6 bases respectively, with 14 bases between them. This CDR3 region has 14 residues. CDR1 is SGHVS and CDR2 is FQNEAQ in the germline V gene. The CDR3 DNA reads TGTGCCAGCAGCGTTGTCACGGGGAGTCAGCCCCAGCATTTT. This codes for CASSVVTGSQPQHF.

V gene TRBV11-2 combines with J gene TRBJ2-1; 7 bases map to TRBD2. This CDR3 region has 13 residues. The ends lost 2 bases at V and 9 bases at J; junction bases unmatched: 4. Germline V gene sequence: CDR1 SGHAT, CDR2 FQNNGV. DNA of the CDR3: TGTGCCAGCAGCTTATTGCGGGAGATTGAGCAGTTCTTC. Protein: CASSLLREIEQFF.

The chain uses TRBV18 and TRBJ1-6; a weak D match, TRBD1 (5 bases). Per germline, CDR1 KGHSH and CDR2 LQKENI. The CDR3 has 16 amino acids. The germline V and J ends were trimmed by 3 bases and 5 bases, with 14 bases remaining between them. CDR3 protein: CASSPAGLRDNSPLHF. The CDR3 coding sequence is TGTGCCAGCTCACCCGCGGGACTAAGGGATAATTCACCCCTCCACTTT.

The chain carries TRBV9 and TRBJ2-1, with TRBD2 matching 11 bases. The CDR3 totals 15 residues. V shed 1 base and J 6 bases; nucleotides not matched to a gene: 3. From germline, CDR1 is SGDLS and CDR2 YYNGEE. DNA for the CDR3: TGTGCCAGCAGCGTACTAGCGGGAGGCGGCAATGAGCAGTTCTTC. It is translated as CASSVLAGGGNEQFF.

The chain employs TRBV20-1 and TRBJ2-1; no reliable D call. Germline V gene lookup returns CDR1 DFQATT and CDR2 SNEGSKA (reference sequence). Trimming pared 6 bases from V and 4 bases from J, leaving 7 bases between. This CDR3 is built from 11 residues. CDR3 region: CSATLYNEQFF. CDR3 nucleotides: TGCAGTGCGACTCTATACAATGAGCAGTTCTTC.

This clone came up once. V gene TRBV27 combines with J gene TRBJ2-7; D gene uncertain. The CDR3 is made up of 14 amino acids. Trimming removed 3 bases at V and 3 bases at J, with 12 bases between. Germline V gives CDR1 MNHEY, CDR2 SMNVEV (reference sequence). In nucleotides, the CDR3 is TGTGCCAGCAGTTTGACCGGTGGTGGCTACGAGCAGTACTTC. Protein sequence: CASSLTGGGYEQYF.

V usage is TRBV5-1 and J usage is TRBJ2-7; 8 positions match TRBD2. This CDR3 is 16 amino acids long. CDR1 and CDR2 from the germline V gene are SGHRS and YFSETQ. The V and J ends lost 0 bases and 3 bases, in that order; junction bases with no gene match: 8. CDR3 sequence reads: CASSLERTSRFYEQYF. The CDR3 nucleotides are TGCGCCAGCAGCTTGGAGAGGACTAGCCGGTTCTACGAGCAGTACTTC.

This clone was seen a few times. The chain employs TRBV2 and TRBJ2-7, with a weak D call TRBD1 (5 bases). Germline CDR1 SNHLY, CDR2 FYNNEI. The CDR3 runs to 12 residues. Deletions cut 6 bases from V and 1 base from J, with 7 bases between. This chain's CDR3 is CASSRQSYEQYF. CDR3 coding DNA: TGTGCCAGCAGCCGACAGTCCTACGAGCAGTACTTC.

V and J are TRBV7-9 and TRBJ2-5, with 8 bases identical to TRBD1. V was clipped by 2 bases and J by 4 bases; unmatched bases: 6. Germline-derived CDR1 and CDR2 are SEHNR and FQNEAQ (reference sequence). The CDR3 contains 15 residues. CDR3 nucleotide sequence: TGTGCCAGCAGCTTATTTGGGACAGGCGGAGAGACCCAGTACTTC. As protein: CASSLFGTGGETQYF.

The V gene is TRBV5-1, the J gene TRBJ2-1, with 7 positions matching TRBD1. Trimming cost V 2 bases and J 2 bases; bases outside gene matches: 10. The CDR3 loop spans 17 amino acids. Germline V gene data show CDR1 as SGHRS and CDR2 as YFSETQ. The CDR3 loop reads CASSFIRDRGTYNEQFF. DNA for the CDR3: TGCGCCAGCAGCTTTATCCGGGACAGAGGTACCTACAATGAGCAGTTCTTC.

V and J are TRBV27 and TRBJ2-7; D perhaps matches TRBD1 (5 bases). CDR3 size: 15 residues. The V end lost 2 bases, the J end lost 1 base, and 12 bases lay between the germline ends. Germline CDR1 and CDR2: MNHEY and SMNVEV (reference sequence). CDR3 in amino acids: CASSLLRQGSYEQYF. The CDR3 coding sequence is TGTGCCAGCAGTTTACTTCGGCAGGGATCCTACGAGCAGTACTTC.

The chain uses TRBV5-6 and TRBJ1-2; maybe TRBD1 (6 bases). Trimming pared 4 bases from V and 4 bases from J, leaving 20 bases between. Germline assignment: CDR1 SGHDT and CDR2 YYEEEE. The CDR3 is made up of 16 amino acids. CDR3 sequence (DNA): TGTGCCAGCAGCCCCCCGGCGGGACAACCCCCCTATGGCTACACCTTC. This encodes CASSPPAGQPPYGYTF.